This T cell receptor (beta chain) was sequenced in a study of shared clonotypes between healthy human individuals. There are 15 residues in the CDR3. J lost 9 bases, V lost 4 bases, and 9 bases had no gene match. Germline CDR1 and CDR2: SGHTA and FQGNSA. TCRdb keeps only in-frame clones here, not all; method: immunoSEQ multiplex PCR. Found here are under 1,100,000 clones, about 74% of them singletons; the top ten hold approximately 1.5%. V gene TRBV7-2 combines with J gene TRBJ1-6; 7 bases fit TRBD1. The clonotype originates from a man between 18 and 29 years old in good health. The sequencing sample was made of memory CD4+ T cells sorted from blood. Subset reported: CD45RA-negative fraction. The CDR3 bases are TGTGCCAGCAGCTCTGACAGGGTGATATCTTCACCCCTCCACTTT. It codes for CASSSDRVISSPLHF.